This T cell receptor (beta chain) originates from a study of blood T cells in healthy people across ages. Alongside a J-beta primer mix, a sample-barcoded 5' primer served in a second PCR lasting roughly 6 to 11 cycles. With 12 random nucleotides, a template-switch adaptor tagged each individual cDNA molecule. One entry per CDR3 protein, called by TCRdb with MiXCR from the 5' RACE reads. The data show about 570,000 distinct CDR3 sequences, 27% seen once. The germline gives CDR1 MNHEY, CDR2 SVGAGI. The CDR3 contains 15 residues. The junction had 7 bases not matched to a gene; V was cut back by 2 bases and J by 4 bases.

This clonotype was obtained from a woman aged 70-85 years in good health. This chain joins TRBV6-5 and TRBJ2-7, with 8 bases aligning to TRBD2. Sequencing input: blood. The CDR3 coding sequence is TGTGCCAGCAGTTACGGGATAGGCGGGGGGTACGAGCAGTACTTC. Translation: CASSYGIGGGYEQYF.